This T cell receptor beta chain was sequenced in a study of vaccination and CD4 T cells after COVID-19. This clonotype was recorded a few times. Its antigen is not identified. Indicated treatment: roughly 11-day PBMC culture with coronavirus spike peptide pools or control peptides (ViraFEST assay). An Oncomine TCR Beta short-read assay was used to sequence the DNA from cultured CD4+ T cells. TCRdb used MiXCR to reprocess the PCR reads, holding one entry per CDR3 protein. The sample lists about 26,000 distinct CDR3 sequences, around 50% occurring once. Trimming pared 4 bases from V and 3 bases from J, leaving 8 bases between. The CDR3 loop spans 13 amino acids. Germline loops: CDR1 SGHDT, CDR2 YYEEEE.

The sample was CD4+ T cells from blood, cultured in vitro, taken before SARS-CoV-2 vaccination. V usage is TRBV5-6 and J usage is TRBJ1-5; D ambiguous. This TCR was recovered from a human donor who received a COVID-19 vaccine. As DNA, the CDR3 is TGTGCCAGCAGCCAATCCGCCAATCAGCCCCAGCATTTT. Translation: CASSQSANQPQHF.